This entry lists 6 T cell receptor beta chains sequenced from one sample in a study of cytomegalovirus exposure and HLA in healthy donors (TCRdb year 2017). Libraries were prepared through the immunoSEQ multiplex PCR assay. A mixture of 60 forward primers for TCR Vbeta segments and 13 reverse primers for TCR Jbeta segments was used in the multiplex PCR. Imported from immuneACCESS, the table was reduced by TCRdb to in-frame sequences with V and J called. These copies leave out some clones; in studies compared against another copy, an unresolved V gene accounts for under half, and the cause of the remainder is not known. A total of about 98,000 clones appear in this sample, about 81% of them only once. Over 1.1% of the sample rests with the top ten. The sample comprised PBMCs. These TCRs come from a man aged 35-49 years in good health and CMV-seronegative.

The chain couples TRBV19 to TRBJ2-7; tentative D call: TRBD1 (6 bases). Per germline, CDR1 LNHDA and CDR2 SQIVND (reference sequence). CDR3 length: 14 residues. V was cut by 4 bases and J by 2 bases, with 12 bases left in between. The DNA for the CDR3 is TGTGCCAGTAGTACACAAACAGGGCCCTACGAGCAGTACTTC. It yields the protein CASSTQTGPYEQYF.

The rearrangement links TRBV9 to TRBJ2-1, with 7 bases identical to TRBD2. Trimming at V came to 0 bases and at J to 2 bases, leaving 5 bases not matched to a gene. This CDR3 is 16 amino acids long. The germline CDR1 and CDR2 sequences are SGDLS and YYNGEE. The CDR3 region has the DNA TGTGCCAGCAGCGTAGCTGGGGGGGGGACCTACAATGAGCAGTTCTTC. The encoded protein is CASSVAGGGTYNEQFF.

The chain has TRBV7-9 and TRBJ2-3; the D is unclear. CDR3 length equals 13 residues. The germline V gene encodes CDR1 SEHNR and CDR2 FQNEAQ (reference sequence). V gave up 5 bases and J gave up 0 bases, with 6 bases separating them. For the CDR3, the DNA is TGTGCCAGCAGCCCCGAGAGCACAGATACGCAGTATTTT. Its translation is CASSPESTDTQYF. The whole variable domain, remainder taken from reference TRBV7-9 and TRBJ2-3, is DTGVSQNPRHKITKRGQNVTFRCDPISEHNRLYWYRQTLGQGPEFLTYFQNEAQLEKSRLLSDRFSAERPKGSFSTLEIQRTEQGDSAMYLCASSPESTDTQYFGPGTRLTVL.

This clone was detected only a few times. V usage is TRBV6-1 and J usage is TRBJ2-7, with D perhaps TRBD2 (5 bases). Germline CDR1 reads MNHNS; CDR2 reads SASEGT. CDR3 length: 13 amino acids. Trimming shortened V by 5 bases and J by 0 bases, and 8 bases separated the two germline ends. The CDR3 DNA reads as TGTGCCAGCAGTCCCGGGATCTCCTACGAGCAGTACTTC. Translation: CASSPGISYEQYF.

This sequence joins TRBV15 and TRBJ2-1; 9 bases align to TRBD2. The germline V gene has CDR1 LNHNV and CDR2 YYDKDF (reference sequence). The CDR3 loop spans 16 amino acids. V dropped 5 bases and J dropped 8; count of bases not matched to a gene: 13. The CDR3 DNA sequence: TGTGCCACCAGCTCCAATCCGGGACTAGCTCCCCATGAGCAGTTCTTC. It translates to CATSSNPGLAPHEQFF.

This sequence joins TRBV29-1 and TRBJ2-1, with TRBD2 matching over 14 bases. Per germline, CDR1 SQVTM and CDR2 ANQGSEA. This CDR3 has 14 amino acids. V trimming: 4 bases; J trimming: 9 bases; junction bases outside the gene matches: 5. This CDR3 is CSVVTSGGAREQFF. CDR3 nucleotides: TGCAGCGTTGTGACTAGCGGGGGGGCTCGTGAGCAGTTCTTC.